The next 15 T cell receptor beta chains were all read from a single sample in a study of cytomegalovirus exposure and HLA in healthy donors. PCR involved 60 Vbeta and 13 Jbeta primers. Generated by immunoSEQ multiplex PCR, the TCRdb table keeps only in-frame clones and is missing some. The sample lists some 180,000 clones; roughly 80% were seen once. The sample consisted of PBMCs. These receptors were collected from a girl between 10 and 17 years old in good health and CMV-seropositive.

The chain links TRBV4-1 to TRBJ2-7; D unresolved. V was cut by 0 bases and J by 5 bases, with 11 bases left in between. Per germline, CDR1 MGHRA and CDR2 YSYEKL. The CDR3 loop spans 14 amino acids. The CDR3 sequence: CASSQDRVRHEQYF. The DNA of the CDR3 is TGCGCCAGCAGCCAAGATCGGGTACGCCACGAGCAGTACTTC.

CDR3: CASRWEGLELGTQYF. DNA of the CDR3: TGTGCCAGCAGGTGGGAGGGACTCGAGTTGGGGACCCAGTACTTC. V is TRBV2 and J is TRBJ2-5, with 7 bases lining up with TRBD2. CDR1 and CDR2 from the germline V gene are SNHLY and FYNNEI. The CDR3 is 15 residues long. The V and J ends lost 6 bases and 7 bases, in that order; junction bases with no gene match: 14.

This clone was picked up a small number of times. The V and J genes are TRBV2 and TRBJ2-3; perhaps TRBD1 as D (6 bases). Trimming shortened V by 8 bases and J by 0 bases, and 18 bases separated the two germline ends. In germline, CDR1 is SNHLY, CDR2 FYNNEI. The CDR3 consists of 16 residues. The CDR3 sequence is CASSSWLRGSTDTQYF. The CDR3 region has the DNA TGTGCCAGCTCCTCGTGGTTGAGGGGGAGCACAGATACGCAGTATTTT. Together with reference TRBV2 and TRBJ2-3, the CDR3 gives the full variable domain: EPEVTQTPSHQVTQMGQEVILRCVPISNHLYFYWYRQILGQKVEFLVSFYNNEISEKSEIFDDQFSVERPDGSNFTLKIRSTKLEDSAMYFCASSSWLRGSTDTQYFGPGTRLTVL.

The chain uses TRBV4-1 and TRBJ2-7, with 7 nucleotides matching TRBD1. Germline loops: CDR1 MGHRA, CDR2 YSYEKL. This CDR3 has 15 amino acids. With V trimmed by 4 bases and J by 4 bases, 10 bases remained unmatched. The CDR3 reads CASSLAGGLSYEQYF. In DNA, the CDR3 is TGCGCCAGCAGCCTGGCAGGGGGTTTGAGTTACGAGCAGTACTTC.

The chain carries TRBV19 and TRBJ2-2; 7 nucleotides line up with TRBD2. This CDR3 comprises 16 residues. The junction had 11 bases not matched to a gene; V was cut back by 6 bases and J by 4 bases. The V gene's germline CDR1 is LNHDA and CDR2 SQIVND (reference sequence). The CDR3 reads CASSPRMRESTGELFF. CDR3 in DNA: TGTGCCAGTAGCCCTAGGATGCGGGAGTCCACCGGGGAGCTGTTTTTT.

Here the CDR3 reads CASSQGSSGGADTQYF. For the CDR3, the DNA is TGCGCCAGCAGCCAGGGTTCTAGCGGGGGGGCAGATACGCAGTATTTT. The rearrangement joins TRBV4-1 to TRBJ2-3; 12 bases map to TRBD2. CDR1 and CDR2 from the germline V gene are MGHRA and YSYEKL. The V and J ends lost 3 bases and 4 bases, in that order; junction bases with no gene match: 5. The CDR3 is made up of 16 amino acids.

The V gene is TRBV7-2, the J gene TRBJ2-2; D remains unclear. Germline lookup yields CDR1 SGHTA and CDR2 FQGNSA. V was shortened by 0 bases and J by 5 bases, with 7 bases between the two germline ends. This CDR3 has 14 residues. CDR3 nucleotides: TGTGCCAGCAGCTTAGCGACTCGTACCGGGGAGCTGTTTTTT. Translating it yields CASSLATRTGELFF.

The table lists this clone with a count of one. This rearrangement joins TRBV6-5 to TRBJ2-7; a weak D match, TRBD2 (6 bases). V was shortened by 6 bases and J by 5 bases, with 17 bases between the two germline ends. Germline V gives CDR1 MNHEY, CDR2 SVGAGI. The CDR3 covers 14 residues. The CDR3: CASSRGGGKDEQYF. CDR3 nucleotides: TGTGCCAGCAGCCGGGGTGGAGGGAAGGACGAGCAGTACTTC.

V gene TRBV6-5 combines with J gene TRBJ2-3, with 8 bases aligning to TRBD2. Germline V gene sequence: CDR1 MNHEY, CDR2 SVGAGI. Unmatched junction bases numbered 5, after V lost 6 bases and J lost 0 bases. CDR3 length: 15 amino acids. In nucleotides, the CDR3 is TGTGCCAGCAGCTTACTAGCGGAGAGCACAGATACGCAGTATTTT. This sequence encodes CASSLLAESTDTQYF.

The genes are TRBV5-1 and TRBJ1-5, with TRBD1 identical over 10 bases. This CDR3 has 15 amino acids. Per germline, CDR1 SGHRS and CDR2 YFSETQ. The junction had 4 bases not matched to a gene; V was cut back by 3 bases and J by 4 bases. CDR3 DNA: TGCGCCAGCAGCTCGACAGGGGGCGAAAATCAGCCCCAGCATTTT. It codes for CASSSTGGENQPQHF.

The rearrangement joins TRBV19 to TRBJ2-5; D may be TRBD1 (6 bases). Between the trimmed V and J ends, which lost 4 bases and 5 bases, there was a span of 11 bases. Germline lookup yields CDR1 LNHDA and CDR2 SQIVND (reference sequence). The CDR3 runs 13 residues. The CDR3 protein is CASSNQGWETQYF. The CDR3 region has the DNA TGTGCCAGTAGTAACCAGGGGTGGGAGACCCAGTACTTC. The full variable domain, in which reference TRBV19 and TRBJ2-5 provide the parts outside the CDR3, is DGGITQSPKYLFRKEGQNVTLSCEQNLNHDAMYWYRQDPGQGLRLIYYSQIVNDFQKGDIAEGYSVSREKKESFPLTVTSAQKNPTAFYLCASSNQGWETQYFGPGTRLLVL.

This clone appeared a single time. The chain links TRBV18 to TRBJ1-1; 7 bases align to TRBD1. This CDR3 comprises 12 residues. Trimming cost V 3 bases and J 6 bases; bases outside gene matches: 1. The germline CDR1 and CDR2 sequences are KGHSH and LQKENI. CDR3 DNA: TGTGCCAGCTCACCCGGACAGGCTGAAGCTTTCTTT. Protein: CASSPGQAEAFF.

CDR3 DNA: TGTGCCAGCAGCCAAGTGGCAGGGGCGTACGAGCAGTACTTC. Translating gives CASSQVAGAYEQYF. The V gene is TRBV14, the J gene TRBJ2-7; perhaps TRBD1 as D (6 bases). Germline-derived CDR1 and CDR2 are SGHDN and FVKESK. Trimming took 1 base from V and 4 from J, leaving 11 bases between them. The CDR3 is made up of 14 amino acids.

The rearrangement links TRBV6-4 to TRBJ2-2, with 8 bases identical to TRBD2. Germline lookup yields CDR1 MRHNA and CDR2 SNTAGT. CDR3 length: 13 amino acids. Germline trimming cut 6 bases from V and 9 bases from J; bases unmatched to any gene: 6. CDR3 in amino acids: CASSPTSARELFF. CDR3 DNA sequence: TGTGCCAGCAGCCCGACTAGCGCCCGGGAGCTGTTTTTT.

This clone was seen more than once but under ten times. The chain joins TRBV7-9 to TRBJ2-1; 7 bases map to TRBD2. Germline assignment: CDR1 SEHNR and CDR2 FQNEAQ (reference sequence). The CDR3 consists of 12 residues. Germline trimming cut 6 bases from V and 8 bases from J; bases unmatched to any gene: 4. The CDR3 here is CASSPTSDEQFF. CDR3 in DNA: TGTGCCAGCAGTCCTACTAGCGATGAGCAGTTCTTC.